These 9 T cell receptor beta chains originate from one sample sequenced in a study of neurological immune-mediated disorders (dated by TCRdb to between 2018 and 2020). The library was obtained by 5' RACE. This sample was sequenced with an Illumina HiSeq 2500. The public reads were reprocessed in TCRdb via fastp at Q25 and MiXCR, keeping in-frame beta chains. Every CDR3 protein is listed once, alongside the most common genes and DNA of its rows. In all, the sample holds about 65,000 distinct CDR3 sequences, and 4.1% of those were seen once. The ten largest clones capture just over 2.5% of the sample. Sequenced sample: PBMCs. The receptors were gathered from a man aged 50 to 59 with multiple sclerosis.

This clonotype occurred many times. The chain couples TRBV2 to TRBJ2-3; D might be TRBD1 (5 bases). V lost 10 bases and J 4 bases, leaving 18 bases between the germline ends. The CDR3 runs 14 residues. Germline assignment: CDR1 SNHLY and CDR2 FYNNEI. The CDR3, as DNA: TGTGCCAACCCCCCAGGGATATTGTCAGATACGCAGTATTTT. Its protein product is CANPPGILSDTQYF. Using reference TRBV2 and TRBJ2-3 for the parts outside the CDR3, the full variable domain is EPEVTQTPSHQVTQMGQEVILRCVPISNHLYFYWYRQILGQKVEFLVSFYNNEISEKSEIFDDQFSVERPDGSNFTLKIRSTKLEDSAMYFCANPPGILSDTQYFGPGTRLTVL.

This clonotype was seen repeatedly, ten times or more. This chain joins TRBV2 and TRBJ1-5; no reliable D call. The germline V gene encodes CDR1 SNHLY and CDR2 FYNNEI. The CDR3 sequence is 13 residues long. V was clipped by 4 bases and J by 5 bases, with 9 bases between them. CDR3 region: CASSVGRDQPQHF. Here the CDR3 DNA reads TGTGCCAGCAGTGTGGGGAGGGATCAGCCCCAGCATTTT.

The chain links TRBV5-1 to TRBJ1-5; a weak D match, TRBD1 (6 bases). Trimming left V 4 bases short and J 3 bases short, with 8 bases between. Per germline, CDR1 SGHRS and CDR2 YFSETQ. The length of the CDR3 is 13 residues. The CDR3 reads CASSGGPNQPQHF. The CDR3 DNA follows: TGCGCCAGCAGCGGGGGGCCCAATCAGCCCCAGCATTTT.

There are many counts of this clonotype. The genes are TRBV15 and TRBJ2-3; D may match TRBD1 or TRBD2 (5 bases each). Germline lookup yields CDR1 LNHNV and CDR2 YYDKDF (reference sequence). V shed 1 base and J shed 5 bases, with 13 bases lying between them. There are 15 residues in the CDR3. CDR3 sequence (DNA): TGTGCCACCAGCAGAGTTATGGGGGTGGAAGATACGCAGTATTTT. The encoded protein is CATSRVMGVEDTQYF.

This clonotype has a handful of counts. The rearrangement uses TRBV5-1 and TRBJ2-7, with 8 bases aligning to TRBD2. Germline lookup yields CDR1 SGHRS and CDR2 YFSETQ. Trimming at V came to 0 bases and at J to 4 bases, leaving 3 bases not matched to a gene. This CDR3 is 14 amino acids long. The CDR3 sequence: CASSLAASGYEQYF. The CDR3 DNA reads as TGCGCCAGCAGCTTGGCTGCTAGCGGGTACGAGCAGTACTTC.

This clonotype was detected a few times. A much larger clone differs by one base, so this may be a read error. The chain joins TRBV6-1 to TRBJ1-1; D not resolved. V dropped 6 bases and J dropped 2 bases, with 10 bases sitting between them. Germline CDR1 reads MNHNS; CDR2 reads SASEGT. The CDR3 consists of 13 residues. For the CDR3, the DNA is TGTGCCAGCAGCCTGGAAAATAACACTGAAGCTTTCTTT. The encoded protein is CASSLENNTEAFF.

This clonotype has at least ten counts. Sequence at one end of the junction differs from germline and may be a read error. CDR3 in DNA: TGTGCCACCAGCAGAGGACGGACAGGGAAACAGCCCCAGAATTTT. Amino acids: CATSRGRTGKQPQNF. V and J are TRBV15 and TRBJ1-5, with TRBD1 matching 8 bases. Germline V gene data show CDR1 as LNHNV and CDR2 as YYDKDF (reference sequence). The CDR3 is 15 amino acids.

This clonotype was found many times. This chain uses TRBV7-8 with TRBJ2-7; the D gene could be TRBD1 or TRBD2 (6 bases each). CDR1 is SGHVS and CDR2 is FQNEAQ in the germline V gene. The germline V and J ends were trimmed by 1 base and 3 bases, with 13 bases remaining between them. This CDR3 is 15 amino acids long. The CDR3 region is CASSLVPGANYEQYF. The CDR3 DNA sequence: TGTGCCAGCAGCTTAGTTCCGGGGGCCAACTACGAGCAGTACTTC.

This clonotype was seen at least ten times. The chain couples TRBV27 to TRBJ2-7, with a possible D match to TRBD1 (6 bases). In germline, CDR1 is MNHEY, CDR2 SMNVEV (reference sequence). Trimming stripped 3 bases from V and 2 bases from J, with 14 bases between. The CDR3 has 15 residues. The CDR3 sequence is CASSFRAGTTYEQYV. The CDR3 region has the DNA TGTGCCAGCAGTTTCCGCGCCGGGACAACCTACGAGCAGTACGTC.